This T cell receptor beta chain was retrieved from a study of blood T cell repertoires in COVID-19. In the study overall: Acute and convalescent COVID-19 samples came from the United States, Italy and Spain.

As originally analysed: Quantification of nucleated cells was approximated via reference gene primer amplification. The method was immunoSEQ multiplex PCR; TCRdb's version includes in-frame clones alone and lacks a portion of them. V and J calls and clone size are those listed in that table; D and trimming were worked out from the DNA. The sample includes 65,000 to 90,000 clones, 86% of them seen just once. The receptor was derived from a man aged 50-59 years with active COVID-19. The sequencing sample was made of peripheral blood.

The CDR3 loop is CASSFGGPVDEKLFF. CDR3 bases: TGTGCCAGCAGTTTCGGGGGACCCGTTGATGAAAAACTGTTTTTT. V and J are TRBV28 and TRBJ1-4, with D tentatively TRBD1 (5 bases). There are 15 residues in the CDR3. The V gene lost 3 bases and the J gene lost 6 bases, with 14 bases spanning the gap. Germline V lookup: CDR1 MDHEN, CDR2 SYDVKM.